This T cell receptor beta chain comes out of a study of cytomegalovirus exposure and HLA in healthy donors. Points from the study as a whole: Earlier analysis yielded a pattern in which most TCR beta V segments were productive about 90% or about 30% of the time.

This clone was found a few times. What it binds is not known. Trimming shortened V by 5 bases and J by 0 bases, and 4 bases separated the two germline ends. This CDR3 spans 11 amino acids. Germline V gives CDR1 DFQATT, CDR2 SNEGSKA (reference sequence). 60 Vbeta and 13 Jbeta primers were used in PCR. Measured with immunoSEQ multiplex PCR; TCRdb has only the in-frame clones, and not every one. The data hold roughly 260,000 clones, with around four fifths observed a single time. Material: PBMCs. This TCR was recovered from a woman aged 40 to 50 in good health and CMV-seropositive. The V and J genes are TRBV20-1 and TRBJ1-1; D is unresolved. The CDR3 sequence: CSAAVNTEAFF. The CDR3 nucleotides read TGCAGTGCTGCAGTGAACACTGAAGCTTTCTTT.